These 23 T cell receptor beta chains came from one sample sequenced in a study of blood T cell repertoires in COVID-19. Measured with immunoSEQ multiplex PCR; TCRdb has only the in-frame clones, and not every one. Of more than 30,000 clones detected, 70% to 90% appear once; the ten largest clones hold about 0.55%. The sequencing sample was made of peripheral blood. The receptor source for this set is a woman between 35 and 50 years old with active or convalescent COVID-19.

The chain joins TRBV19 to TRBJ1-2, with a weak D call TRBD1 (6 bases). Between the trimmed V and J ends, which lost 10 bases and 6 bases, there was a span of 18 bases. CDR3 length: 13 residues. Germline CDR1 is LNHDA and CDR2 is SQIVND (reference sequence). The CDR3 region is CATSIGQNNGYTF. CDR3 DNA: TGTGCCACCTCGATCGGACAGAACAATGGCTACACCTTC.

J is TRBJ1-2 and V is TRBV28; 10 bases line up with TRBD1. Trimming at V came to 4 bases and at J to 4 bases, leaving 12 bases not matched to a gene. The CDR3 runs 17 residues. The germline CDR1 and CDR2 sequences are MDHEN and SYDVKM. The CDR3 region is CASSSPGTGALFYGYTF. CDR3 coding DNA: TGTGCCAGCAGTTCCCCCGGGACAGGGGCCCTCTTCTATGGCTACACCTTC.

V and J are TRBV2 and TRBJ2-1, with a tentative D call TRBD1 (5 bases). CDR3 length: 16 residues. Trimming stripped 6 bases from V and 14 bases from J, with 29 bases between. The germline CDR1 and CDR2 sequences are SNHLY and FYNNEI. This CDR3 reads CASSQNQGLGLGRKFF. The DNA of the CDR3 is TGTGCCAGCAGCCAAAACCAGGGTCTCGGGCTCGGTAGAAAGTTCTTC.

The chain recombines TRBV7-2 with TRBJ1-2; D might be TRBD1 (6 bases). V was trimmed by 7 bases and J by 4 bases, leaving 22 bases between them. This CDR3 is built from 16 residues. The V gene's germline CDR1 is SGHTA and CDR2 FQGNSA. Here the CDR3 reads CASTQRVGGLPYGYTF. The DNA of the CDR3 is TGTGCCAGCACCCAGAGGGTGGGGGGGCTCCCCTATGGCTACACCTTC.

This clone was observed a few times. CDR3 region: CASTPGQGGGYTF. In DNA, the CDR3 is TGTGCCAGCACCCCGGGACAGGGTGGAGGCTACACCTTC. This chain joins TRBV11-1 and TRBJ1-2; 9 bases line up with TRBD1. The CDR3 sequence is 13 residues long. Germline V lookup: CDR1 SGHAT, CDR2 FQDESV (reference sequence). The J segment lost 8 bases and the V segment lost 7 bases, leaving 8 bases of the junction unmatched.

The V gene is TRBV29-1, the J gene TRBJ2-1, with TRBD2 matching 10 bases. The V and J ends lost 2 bases and 7 bases, in that order; junction bases with no gene match: 5. The CDR3 loop spans 14 amino acids. The germline gives CDR1 SQVTM, CDR2 ANQGSEA. The CDR3 region has the DNA TGCAGCGTTGAATTGGTAGCGGGAGGTAATGAGCAGTTCTTC. It specifies CSVELVAGGNEQFF.

CDR3: CASSPSGGYNEQFF. Here the CDR3 DNA reads TGTGCCAGCAGTCCCTCCGGGGGGTACAATGAGCAGTTCTTC. The rearrangement uses TRBV28 and TRBJ2-1; 7 nucleotides agree with TRBD2. The CDR3 is 14 amino acids. Germline lookup yields CDR1 MDHEN and CDR2 SYDVKM. Trimming removed 5 bases from V and 4 bases from J; junction bases left unmatched: 5.

The CDR3: CASSTTGGTYGYTF. The CDR3 bases are TGTGCCAGCAGCACAACAGGGGGCACCTATGGCTACACCTTC. J is TRBJ1-2 and V is TRBV7-2; 9 bases match TRBD1. There are 14 residues in the CDR3. The junction had 5 bases not matched to a gene; V was cut back by 5 bases and J by 4 bases. Germline loops: CDR1 SGHTA, CDR2 FQGNSA.

V and J are TRBV4-3 and TRBJ1-4; 7 bases are shared with TRBD1. The length of the CDR3 is 17 residues. V lost 4 bases, J lost 3 bases, and 11 bases stayed unmatched. From germline, CDR1 is LGHNA and CDR2 YSLEER. CDR3 sequence (DNA): TGCGCCAGCAGCCGGGGAAAGACAGGGACCGCTAATGAAAAACTGTTTTTT. Protein product: CASSRGKTGTANEKLFF.

J is TRBJ2-1 and V is TRBV9; 10 bases match TRBD2. The J segment lost 8 bases and the V segment lost 4 bases, leaving 6 bases of the junction unmatched. In germline, CDR1 is SGDLS, CDR2 YYNGEE. The CDR3 covers 14 residues. The DNA of the CDR3 is TGTGCCAGCAGCCCTAGCGGGGGTGTCTATGAGCAGTTCTTC. It yields the protein CASSPSGGVYEQFF.

V usage is TRBV11-3 and J usage is TRBJ2-2, with 9 bases identical to TRBD2. CDR1 is SGHNT, CDR2 YENEEA, per germline. This CDR3 has 15 residues. V was clipped by 5 bases and J by 4 bases; unmatched bases: 5. CDR3 DNA: TGTGCCAGCAGCCCCCTTAGCGGGGGCACCGGGGAGCTGTTTTTT. Residues: CASSPLSGGTGELFF.

J is TRBJ2-7 and V is TRBV6-5; 11 bases line up with TRBD1. V lost 0 bases and J lost 3; bases outside the gene matches: 4. The CDR3 has 16 amino acids. Germline assignment: CDR1 MNHEY and CDR2 SVGAGI. The CDR3 DNA reads as TGTGCCAGCAGTTACTCGGTCGGGACAGGGGGCTACGAGCAGTACTTC. It yields the protein CASSYSVGTGGYEQYF.

This chain uses TRBV27 with TRBJ2-7; TRBD2 aligns across 10 bases. The ends lost 4 bases at V and 0 bases at J; junction bases unmatched: 12. The CDR3 runs 18 residues. CDR1 and CDR2 from the germline V gene are MNHEY and SMNVEV (reference sequence). CDR3 in DNA: TGTGCCAGCAGTTCGATCTCCCCTAGCGGGAGCTCCTCCTACGAGCAGTACTTC. Translation gives CASSSISPSGSSSYEQYF.

The chain has TRBV19 and TRBJ2-7; D unresolved. The CDR3 contains 15 residues. The germline CDR1 and CDR2 sequences are LNHDA and SQIVND (reference sequence). V lost 1 base to trimming and J lost 6 bases, with 16 bases between them. The DNA for the CDR3 is TGTGCCAGTAGTATAGGGTCACGTATGAGGAGCGAGCAGTACTTC. Protein sequence: CASSIGSRMRSEQYF.

This clone was recorded once. The gene calls are TRBV4-2 and TRBJ1-1; a possible D gene is TRBD1 (6 bases). V was clipped by 3 bases and J by 1 base, with 18 bases between them. The CDR3 is made up of 17 amino acids. Germline CDR1 reads LGHNA; CDR2 reads YNFKEQ. The DNA for the CDR3 is TGTGCCAGCAGCCAGGTTGAGTTGTCGACAGGGAACACTGAAGCTTTCTTT. Its protein is CASSQVELSTGNTEAFF.

The rearrangement links TRBV5-1 to TRBJ2-7, with TRBD2 matching over 13 bases. V was clipped by 4 bases and J by 1 base; unmatched bases: 2. The V gene's germline CDR1 is SGHRS and CDR2 YFSETQ. This CDR3 is 15 amino acids long. The CDR3 bases are TGCGCCAGCAGCGAGACTAGCGGGGGGTCCTACGAGCAGTACTTC. Amino acid sequence: CASSETSGGSYEQYF.

The chain joins TRBV28 to TRBJ2-1; D remains ambiguous. CDR3 length: 12 residues. Per the germline V gene, CDR1 is MDHEN and CDR2 is SYDVKM. Trimming took off 3 bases at V and 5 bases at J, with 5 bases between the two ends. The CDR3 region is CASSLYDNEQFF. CDR3 nucleotide sequence: TGTGCCAGCAGTTTGTATGACAATGAGCAGTTCTTC.

This clone was counted once. The CDR3 is CASSAGTGVSNSYGYTF. The CDR3 DNA follows: TGTGCCAGCAGTGCCGGGACAGGGGTGTCTAATAGCTATGGCTACACCTTC. J is TRBJ1-2 and V is TRBV6-4; 10 bases map to TRBD1. Trimming cost V 4 bases and J 4 bases; bases outside gene matches: 12. Germline assignment: CDR1 MRHNA and CDR2 SNTAGT. This CDR3 contains 17 residues.

This clone was seen once. The same CDR3 is also encoded by other DNA sequences in this sample. This chain joins TRBV5-4 and TRBJ2-3, with TRBD1 matching 8 bases. The germline gives CDR1 SGHNT, CDR2 YYREEE (reference sequence). This CDR3 has 15 amino acids. V gave up 4 bases and J gave up 2 bases; unmatched junction bases: 6. Here the CDR3 DNA reads TGTGCCAGCAGCCTAGACAGGGGACTCACAGATACGCAGTATTTT. As protein: CASSLDRGLTDTQYF.

The rearrangement links TRBV5-4 to TRBJ2-3, with TRBD2 matching 7 bases. From germline, CDR1 is SGHNT and CDR2 YYREEE (reference sequence). V was clipped by 0 bases and J by 5 bases; unmatched bases: 3. The CDR3 spans 14 residues. The DNA of the CDR3 is TGTGCCAGCAGCTTGGGGGAGGGGAGAGATACGCAGTATTTT. This translates into CASSLGEGRDTQYF.

The chain carries TRBV6-5 and TRBJ2-3; D not resolved. Germline V gene sequence: CDR1 MNHEY, CDR2 SVGAGI. V lost 5 bases and J 7 bases, leaving 10 bases between the germline ends. The CDR3 consists of 12 residues. In DNA, the CDR3 is TGTGCCAGCAGTCCACAGAGAAATACGCAGTATTTT. Translating gives CASSPQRNTQYF.

The J gene is TRBJ2-7, the V gene TRBV2, with D perhaps matching TRBD1 (5 bases). The CDR3 sequence is 13 residues long. V was pared by 4 bases and J by 3 bases, with 10 bases between. Germline V CDR1 and CDR2: SNHLY, FYNNEI. CDR3 coding DNA: TGTGCCAGCAGTGGGTTCAGGGACTACGAGCAGTACTTC. Translated: CASSGFRDYEQYF.

The J gene is TRBJ2-5, the V gene TRBV3-1 (or the pseudogene TRBV3-2); 12 positions agree with TRBD2. Losses at the gene ends were 5 bases for V and 3 bases for J; bases not matched to a gene: 4. The CDR3 has 15 residues. Germline V CDR1 and CDR2: LGHDT, YNNKEL (reference sequence). CDR3 residues: CASSSWTSGEETQYF. The CDR3 bases are TGTGCCAGCAGCTCCTGGACTAGCGGGGAAGAGACCCAGTACTTC.